This T cell receptor (beta chain) emerged from a study of blood T cell repertoires in COVID-19. As for the study in general: Whether acute or convalescent, the COVID-19 samples came from the United States, Italy and Spain. PBMCs, B-cell-depleted T cells, or T cells provided the cDNA or gDNA that made up the material.

CDR3 length equals 12 residues. Germline CDR1 reads SQVTM; CDR2 reads ANQGSEA. The ends lost 7 bases at V and 6 bases at J; junction bases unmatched: 8. Authors' analysis steps: The assay estimated nucleated cells by amplifying reference gene primers. Method: immunoSEQ multiplex PCR; TCRdb's copy keeps in-frame clones and lacks some. Clone size and V and J calls were adopted from that table, with D and trimming inferred from the DNA. This table has about 220,000 clones, 82% appearing once. The chain has TRBV29-1 and TRBJ1-1; TRBD1 aligns across 7 bases. The sequencing sample was made of peripheral blood. The TCR comes from a woman older than 75 with acute or convalescent COVID-19. The CDR3 reads CSGIRGWAEAFF. In nucleotides, the CDR3 is TGCAGCGGGATCAGGGGGTGGGCTGAAGCTTTCTTT.